A selection of T cell receptor beta chains follows, all from one sample in a study of blood T cell repertoires in COVID-19. Generated by immunoSEQ multiplex PCR, the TCRdb table keeps only in-frame clones and is missing some. The repertoire includes more than 95,000 clones, 75% to 90% of them detected once, and roughly 8.2% sits in the top ten. The sequenced sample was peripheral blood. These receptors were taken from a human donor in a cohort sampled during active COVID-19. The CDR3 runs from the conserved cysteine through the conserved F or W. A D gene is named only where the DNA matches it firmly. Size tells how often a clone was seen (once, few, many) or the class of an expanded clone, and some rows leave it out.

clone_size: .; j_call: TRBJ2-1; d_call: TRBD2; v_call: TRBV5-6; cdr3_nt: TGTGCCAGCAGCCCCGGGACTAGCGCTTTTTCGGCTTCTAATGAGCAGTTCTTC; cdr3_aa: CASSPGTSAFSASNEQFF
clone_size: .; j_call: TRBJ1-2; d_call: .; v_call: TRBV6-5; cdr3_nt: TGTGCCAGCAGTTACGGGATTGGACGGGGAAACTATGGCTACACCTTC; cdr3_aa: CASSYGIGRGNYGYTF
clone_size: .; j_call: TRBJ2-2; d_call: TRBD1; v_call: TRBV6-5; cdr3_nt: TGTGCCAGCAGTTACTCTTCAGGGGGCAACACCGGGGAGCTGTTTTTT; cdr3_aa: CASSYSSGGNTGELFF
clone_size: .; j_call: TRBJ2-3; d_call: .; v_call: TRBV3-1/TRBV3-2; cdr3_nt: TGTGCCAGCAGCCAAATCCCGGTCCCCACAGATACGCAGTATTTT; cdr3_aa: CASSQIPVPTDTQYF
clone_size: .; j_call: TRBJ2-3; d_call: TRBD2; v_call: TRBV19; cdr3_nt: TGTGCCAGTAGTATAGAACGGGAGGGATCAGATACGCAGTATTTT; cdr3_aa: CASSIEREGSDTQYF
clone_size: .; j_call: TRBJ1-1; d_call: .; v_call: TRBV19; cdr3_nt: TGTGCCAGTAGTCCCTCTATGAACACTGAAGCTTTCTTT; cdr3_aa: CASSPSMNTEAFF
clone_size: .; j_call: TRBJ2-5; d_call: .; v_call: TRBV27; cdr3_nt: TGTGCCAGCAGTTTTGGGGGCAGGGGAAAGACCCAGTACTTC; cdr3_aa: CASSFGGRGKTQYF
clone_size: .; j_call: TRBJ1-1; d_call: .; v_call: TRBV5-6; cdr3_nt: TGTGCCAGCAGCTTGGTCTTCGTCCGCAGGACTGAAGCTTTCTTT; cdr3_aa: CASSLVFVRRTEAFF
clone_size: .; j_call: TRBJ2-5; d_call: TRBD1; v_call: TRBV19; cdr3_nt: TGTGCCAGTAGTTCCAGGGGGTTGGAAGAGACCCAGTACTTC; cdr3_aa: CASSSRGLEETQYF
clone_size: .; j_call: TRBJ2-7; d_call: TRBD2; v_call: TRBV4-2; cdr3_nt: TGTGCCAGCAGCCTACGAGCGGGAGGGCCCTACGAGCAGTACTTC; cdr3_aa: CASSLRAGGPYEQYF
clone_size: .; j_call: TRBJ2-3; d_call: .; v_call: TRBV6-4; cdr3_nt: TGTGCCAGCAGTGACTCGTCCGGGAGTCGGACAGATACGCAGTATTTT; cdr3_aa: CASSDSSGSRTDTQYF
clone_size: .; j_call: TRBJ2-7; d_call: .; v_call: TRBV5-1; cdr3_nt: TGCGCCAGCAGCTTGGATGGCTTTCTCTACGAGCAGTACTTC; cdr3_aa: CASSLDGFLYEQYF
clone_size: .; j_call: TRBJ2-1; d_call: .; v_call: TRBV11-3; cdr3_nt: TGTGCCAGCCTCTCCCCGGGGGTAGAGCAGTTCTTC; cdr3_aa: CASLSPGVEQFF
clone_size: .; j_call: TRBJ2-5; d_call: .; v_call: TRBV10-3; cdr3_nt: TGTGCCATCAGTGAAGGCGGTCAAGAGACCCAGTACTTC; cdr3_aa: CAISEGGQETQYF
clone_size: .; j_call: TRBJ1-2; d_call: TRBD1; v_call: TRBV25-1; cdr3_nt: TGTGCCAGCAGTGAATGGGCGGACAGGGGGCGGGGTGGCTACACCTTC; cdr3_aa: CASSEWADRGRGGYTF
clone_size: .; j_call: TRBJ1-5; d_call: .; v_call: TRBV18; cdr3_nt: TGTGCCAGCTCACCCGGAGATCAGCCCCAGCATTTT; cdr3_aa: CASSPGDQPQHF
clone_size: .; j_call: TRBJ2-7; d_call: .; v_call: TRBV5-1; cdr3_nt: TGCGCCAGCACCTACTCAACAGGGTCCTACGAGCAGTACTTC; cdr3_aa: CASTYSTGSYEQYF
clone_size: .; j_call: TRBJ2-7; d_call: .; v_call: TRBV5-8; cdr3_nt: TGTGCCAGCAGCTCTACTAGGCTCCAGACTTCCTACGAGCAGTACTTC; cdr3_aa: CASSSTRLQTSYEQYF
clone_size: .; j_call: TRBJ2-7; d_call: TRBD2; v_call: TRBV5-1; cdr3_nt: TGCGCCAGCAGCCGGACTAGCGGATCCTACGAGCAGTACTTC; cdr3_aa: CASSRTSGSYEQYF
clone_size: .; j_call: TRBJ2-1; d_call: .; v_call: TRBV24-1; cdr3_nt: TGTGCCACCAGTGATGGGGCGGCAGAACTCTACAATGAGCAGTTCTTC; cdr3_aa: CATSDGAAELYNEQFF
clone_size: .; j_call: TRBJ1-2; d_call: TRBD1; v_call: TRBV19; cdr3_nt: TGTGCCAGTAGCTCTGACAGGGGGATCTATGGCTACACCTTC; cdr3_aa: CASSSDRGIYGYTF
clone_size: .; j_call: TRBJ2-3; d_call: TRBD2; v_call: TRBV5-1; cdr3_nt: TGCGCCAGCAGCTCCACGACTAGCGGGGGGGGCACAGATACGCAGTATTTT; cdr3_aa: CASSSTTSGGGTDTQYF
clone_size: .; j_call: TRBJ1-6; d_call: .; v_call: TRBV9; cdr3_nt: TGTGCCAGCAGCGTAGGTAGGGGCGAGTCACCCCTCCACTTT; cdr3_aa: CASSVGRGESPLHF
clone_size: .; j_call: TRBJ2-5; d_call: .; v_call: TRBV5-1; cdr3_nt: TGCGCCAGCAGCGGCCAGGGGAACCAAGAGACCCAGTACTTC; cdr3_aa: CASSGQGNQETQYF
clone_size: once; j_call: TRBJ2-7; d_call: TRBD2; v_call: TRBV11-2; cdr3_nt: TGTGCCAGCAGCTTAGAACTAGCGGGAGGTTCGTACGAGCAGTACTTC; cdr3_aa: CASSLELAGGSYEQYF
clone_size: .; j_call: TRBJ2-2; d_call: .; v_call: TRBV14; cdr3_nt: TGTGCCAGCAGCCAAGCTCGGGGAATCGGGGAGCTGTTTTTT; cdr3_aa: CASSQARGIGELFF
clone_size: .; j_call: TRBJ2-7; d_call: TRBD2; v_call: TRBV5-1; cdr3_nt: TGCGCCAGCAGCTTAGGACTAGCGGGAGTCGGCGAGCAGTACTTC; cdr3_aa: CASSLGLAGVGEQYF
clone_size: .; j_call: TRBJ2-3; d_call: TRBD2; v_call: TRBV6-1; cdr3_nt: TGTGCCAGCAGTGATCGGTGGGAGGGCCTCGCAGATACGCAGTATTTT; cdr3_aa: CASSDRWEGLADTQYF
clone_size: .; j_call: TRBJ1-2; d_call: .; v_call: TRBV19; cdr3_nt: TGTGCCAGTAGTATAAAGTCCAGTTTTAACTATGGCTACACCTTC; cdr3_aa: CASSIKSSFNYGYTF
clone_size: .; j_call: TRBJ1-4; d_call: .; v_call: TRBV27; cdr3_nt: TGTGCCAGCAGTAGACGGGGTAATGAAAAACTGTTTTTT; cdr3_aa: CASSRRGNEKLFF
clone_size: .; j_call: TRBJ2-7; d_call: .; v_call: TRBV5-4; cdr3_nt: TGTGCCAGCAGCTTGGGACCCCTAGACGAGCAGTACTTC; cdr3_aa: CASSLGPLDEQYF
clone_size: .; j_call: TRBJ2-7; d_call: .; v_call: TRBV3-1/TRBV3-2; cdr3_nt: TGTGCCAGCAGCCAAGAAGGGGGGAGGGGGTGGAACGAGCAGTACTTC; cdr3_aa: CASSQEGGRGWNEQYF
clone_size: once; j_call: TRBJ1-6; d_call: .; v_call: TRBV5-1; cdr3_nt: TGCGCCAGCAGCTTGGAACTGGTCAATTCACCCCTCCACTTT; cdr3_aa: CASSLELVNSPLHF
clone_size: .; j_call: TRBJ2-7; d_call: TRBD2; v_call: TRBV6-1; cdr3_nt: TGTGCCAGCAGTGAAGCAAGCCTAGCGGGAGCCTACGAGCAGTACTTC; cdr3_aa: CASSEASLAGAYEQYF
clone_size: .; j_call: TRBJ2-1; d_call: TRBD2; v_call: TRBV4-1; cdr3_nt: TGCGCCAGCAGCCCCACTGGAGGTTCTTTAGCGGGGACCTACAATGAGCAGTTCTTC; cdr3_aa: CASSPTGGSLAGTYNEQFF
clone_size: .; j_call: TRBJ1-2; d_call: .; v_call: TRBV5-1; cdr3_nt: TGCGCCAGCAGCCCTTCCTTGACAGTTACTAACTATGGCTACACCTTC; cdr3_aa: CASSPSLTVTNYGYTF
clone_size: .; j_call: TRBJ2-4; d_call: .; v_call: TRBV2; cdr3_nt: TGTGCCAGCAGCGCCCTAGCACTAGCCAAAAACATTCAGTACTTC; cdr3_aa: CASSALALAKNIQYF
clone_size: .; j_call: TRBJ2-2; d_call: .; v_call: TRBV6-6; cdr3_nt: TGTGCCAGCAGTTACCTAGCTAGCACCGGGGAGCTGTTTTTT; cdr3_aa: CASSYLASTGELFF
clone_size: .; j_call: TRBJ1-2; d_call: .; v_call: TRBV27; cdr3_nt: TGTGCCAGCAGTCCACAGGGAGCAAATGGCTACACCTTC; cdr3_aa: CASSPQGANGYTF
clone_size: .; j_call: TRBJ1-2; d_call: TRBD1; v_call: TRBV28; cdr3_nt: TGTGCCAGCAGTCGGGACAGGGGGATGGGCTATGGCTACACCTTC; cdr3_aa: CASSRDRGMGYGYTF
clone_size: .; j_call: TRBJ2-5; d_call: TRBD2; v_call: TRBV5-5; cdr3_nt: TGTGCCAGCAGCTCCGGACTAGCGGGAAGTGAGACCCAGTACTTC; cdr3_aa: CASSSGLAGSETQYF
clone_size: once; j_call: TRBJ1-1; d_call: .; v_call: TRBV4-2; cdr3_nt: TGTGCCAGCAGCCAGGATCCTAGGGGCACTGAAGCTTTCTTT; cdr3_aa: CASSQDPRGTEAFF
clone_size: .; j_call: TRBJ1-4; d_call: TRBD1; v_call: TRBV7-2; cdr3_nt: TGTGCCAGCAGCTCCCAAGAGGGGACAGGGGGTGTGGGAAAACTGTTTTTT; cdr3_aa: CASSSQEGTGGVGKLFF
clone_size: once; j_call: TRBJ2-5; d_call: TRBD2; v_call: TRBV11-2; cdr3_nt: TGTGCCAGCAGCTTAGGGGTTAGCGGGGGGGCCGAAGAGACCCAGTACTTC; cdr3_aa: CASSLGVSGGAEETQYF
clone_size: .; j_call: TRBJ1-2; d_call: TRBD1; v_call: TRBV7-9; cdr3_nt: TGTGCCAGCACCCGCGGCTCCGGGACAGGAGTTGTTGGCCACACCTTC; cdr3_aa: CASTRGSGTGVVGHTF
clone_size: few; j_call: TRBJ1-6; d_call: TRBD1; v_call: TRBV6-6; cdr3_nt: TGTGCCAGCAGTATGCGCGCGGGACAGGGAGATTCACCCCTCCACTTT; cdr3_aa: CASSMRAGQGDSPLHF
clone_size: .; j_call: TRBJ2-1; d_call: TRBD1; v_call: TRBV3-1/TRBV3-2; cdr3_nt: TGTGCCAGCAGCCCCGGGGGAGGACAGGGATTTAATGAGCAGTTCTTC; cdr3_aa: CASSPGGGQGFNEQFF
clone_size: once; j_call: TRBJ2-5; d_call: TRBD2; v_call: TRBV5-1; cdr3_nt: TGCGCCAGCAGCCGTAGCGGGAGATTCGGGGAGGGGACCCAGTACTTC; cdr3_aa: CASSRSGRFGEGTQYF
clone_size: few; j_call: TRBJ1-2; d_call: .; v_call: TRBV28; cdr3_nt: TGTGCCAGCAGTTCCTCCCTTTCGAGTGGCTACACCTTC; cdr3_aa: CASSSSLSSGYTF
clone_size: .; j_call: TRBJ1-1; d_call: .; v_call: TRBV7-2; cdr3_nt: TGTGCCAGCAGCTTAGAAGGGCAGGGCTCTGAAGCTTTCTTT; cdr3_aa: CASSLEGQGSEAFF
clone_size: .; j_call: TRBJ2-1; d_call: TRBD1; v_call: TRBV15; cdr3_nt: TGTGCCACCAGCCGAGGGGACAGGAGGGATGAGCAGTTCTTC; cdr3_aa: CATSRGDRRDEQFF
clone_size: few; j_call: TRBJ1-2; d_call: TRBD1; v_call: TRBV6-4; cdr3_nt: TGTGCCAGCAGCCGACAGGGAGGCCAGCCTAACTATGGCTACACCTTC; cdr3_aa: CASSRQGGQPNYGYTF
clone_size: .; j_call: TRBJ2-7; d_call: .; v_call: TRBV7-2; cdr3_nt: TGTGCCAGCAGCTTAAATGGCCCGTTCTACGAGCAGTACTTC; cdr3_aa: CASSLNGPFYEQYF
clone_size: .; j_call: TRBJ1-1; d_call: .; v_call: TRBV12-3/TRBV12-4; cdr3_nt: TGTGCCAGCAGAGGGGCAGCGAACACTGAAGCTTTCTTT; cdr3_aa: CASRGAANTEAFF
clone_size: .; j_call: TRBJ1-1; d_call: .; v_call: TRBV5-1; cdr3_nt: TGCGCCAGCACCGACCAACAGTTGAACACTGAAGCTTTCTTT; cdr3_aa: CASTDQQLNTEAFF